This T cell receptor (beta chain) was recovered during a study of blood T cell repertoires in COVID-19. Study-level information: Nucleic acid was either cDNA or gDNA, and it came from T cells, B-cell-depleted T cells, or PBMCs.

Authors' methods: Amplification of reference gene primers was used by the study to estimate nucleated cell counts. Produced via immunoSEQ multiplex PCR; TCRdb's table is partial and in-frame only. V, J and clone size were drawn from that table, and D and trimming were deduced from the DNA. The sample records approximately 400,000 clones, around 89% being singletons. CDR3 size: 16 residues. V shed 4 bases and J shed 2 bases, with 17 bases lying between them. Germline CDR1 and CDR2: SGHRS and YFSETQ. V and J are TRBV5-1 and TRBJ2-3; TRBD2 might be the D (6 bases). The sequenced sample consisted of peripheral blood. This TCR was sampled from a man in his forties or fifties with acute or convalescent COVID-19. The CDR3 region has the DNA TGCGCCAGCAGCGGACTAAATGGGAGAAACACAGATACGCAGTATTTT. Residues: CASSGLNGRNTDTQYF. Complete variable domain (other parts from reference TRBV5-1 and TRBJ2-3): KAGVTQTPRYLIKTRGQQVTLSCSPISGHRSVSWYQQTPGQGLQFLFEYFSETQRNKGNFPGRFSGRQFSNSRSEMNVSTLELGDSALYLCASSGLNGRNTDTQYFGPGTRLTVL.